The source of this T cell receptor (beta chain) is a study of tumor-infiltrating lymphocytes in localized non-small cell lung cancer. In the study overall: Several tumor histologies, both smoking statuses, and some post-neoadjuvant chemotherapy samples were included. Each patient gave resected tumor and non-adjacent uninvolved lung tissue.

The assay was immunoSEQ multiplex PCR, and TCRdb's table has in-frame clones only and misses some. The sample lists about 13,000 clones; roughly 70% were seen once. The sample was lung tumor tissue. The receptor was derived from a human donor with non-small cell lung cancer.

CDR3 amino acids: CASSIEETGLSQPQHF. The CDR3 DNA reads as TGTGCCAGTAGTATAGAGGAGACAGGGTTGAGTCAGCCCCAGCATTTT. The V gene is TRBV19, the J gene TRBJ1-5; 7 positions match TRBD1. This CDR3 comprises 16 residues. Germline assignment: CDR1 LNHDA and CDR2 SQIVND (reference sequence). V shed 0 bases and J 6 bases; nucleotides not matched to a gene: 8.